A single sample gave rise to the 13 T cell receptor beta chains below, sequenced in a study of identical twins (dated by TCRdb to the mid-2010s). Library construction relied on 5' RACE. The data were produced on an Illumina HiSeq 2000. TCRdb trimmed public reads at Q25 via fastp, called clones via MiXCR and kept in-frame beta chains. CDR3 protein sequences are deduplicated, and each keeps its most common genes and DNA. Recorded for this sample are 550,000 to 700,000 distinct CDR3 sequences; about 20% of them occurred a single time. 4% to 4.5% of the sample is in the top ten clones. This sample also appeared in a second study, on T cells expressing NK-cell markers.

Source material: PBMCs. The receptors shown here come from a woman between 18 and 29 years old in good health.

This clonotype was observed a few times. CDR3 nucleotides: TGTGCCAGCAGTTACACCTGGACAGTCCTGAACACTGAAGCTTTCTTT. Translated, it gives CASSYTWTVLNTEAFF. This sequence joins TRBV6-5 and TRBJ1-1; TRBD1 is a possible D gene (6 bases). V was trimmed by 2 bases and J by 0 bases, leaving 13 bases between them. The V gene's germline CDR1 is MNHEY and CDR2 SVGAGI. The CDR3 extends over 16 amino acids.

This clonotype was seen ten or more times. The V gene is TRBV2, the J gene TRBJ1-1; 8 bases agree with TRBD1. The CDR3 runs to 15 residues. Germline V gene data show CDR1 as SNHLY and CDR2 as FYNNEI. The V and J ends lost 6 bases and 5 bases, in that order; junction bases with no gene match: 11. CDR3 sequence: CASSSQGARGTEAFF. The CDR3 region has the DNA TGTGCCAGCAGCTCTCAGGGGGCTCGGGGGACTGAAGCTTTCTTT.

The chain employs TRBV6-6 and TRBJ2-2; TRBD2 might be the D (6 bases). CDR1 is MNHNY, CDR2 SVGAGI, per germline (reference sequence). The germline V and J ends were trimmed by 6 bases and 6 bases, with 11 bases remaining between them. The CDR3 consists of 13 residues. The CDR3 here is CASRAGSPGELFF. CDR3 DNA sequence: TGTGCCAGCAGGGCGGGGTCCCCCGGGGAGCTGTTTTTT.

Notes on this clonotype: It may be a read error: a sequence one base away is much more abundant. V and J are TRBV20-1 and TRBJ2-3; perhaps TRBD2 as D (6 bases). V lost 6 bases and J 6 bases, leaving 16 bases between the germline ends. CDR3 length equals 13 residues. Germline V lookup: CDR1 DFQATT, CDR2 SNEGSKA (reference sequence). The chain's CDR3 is CSARTNGYDTQYF. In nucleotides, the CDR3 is TGCAGTGCCCGGACTAACGGTTACGATACGCAGTATTTT.

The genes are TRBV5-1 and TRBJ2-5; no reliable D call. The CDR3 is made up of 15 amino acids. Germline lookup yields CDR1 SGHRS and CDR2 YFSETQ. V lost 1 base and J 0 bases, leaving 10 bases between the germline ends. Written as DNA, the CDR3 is TGCGCCAGCAGCTTGTCGTCACCGTACCAAGAGACCCAGTACTTC. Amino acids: CASSLSSPYQETQYF.

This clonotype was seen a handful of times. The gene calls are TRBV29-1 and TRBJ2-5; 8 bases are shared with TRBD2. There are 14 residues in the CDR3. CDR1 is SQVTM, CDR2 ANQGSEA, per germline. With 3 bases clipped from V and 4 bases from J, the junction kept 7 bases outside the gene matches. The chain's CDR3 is CSVDAAGGRETQYF. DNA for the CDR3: TGCAGCGTTGACGCGGCGGGGGGACGAGAGACCCAGTACTTC.

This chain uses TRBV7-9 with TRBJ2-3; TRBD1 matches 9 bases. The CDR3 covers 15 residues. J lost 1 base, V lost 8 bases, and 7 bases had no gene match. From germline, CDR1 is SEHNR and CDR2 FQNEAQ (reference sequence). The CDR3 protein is CASRGTGYGTDTQYF. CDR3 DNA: TGTGCCAGCCGCGGGACAGGGTACGGCACAGATACGCAGTATTTT.

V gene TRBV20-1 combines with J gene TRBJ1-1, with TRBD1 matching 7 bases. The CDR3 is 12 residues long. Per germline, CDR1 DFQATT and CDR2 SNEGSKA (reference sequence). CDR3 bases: TGCACCGTCGACAGGGCGATGACTGAAGCTTTCTTT. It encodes CTVDRAMTEAFF.

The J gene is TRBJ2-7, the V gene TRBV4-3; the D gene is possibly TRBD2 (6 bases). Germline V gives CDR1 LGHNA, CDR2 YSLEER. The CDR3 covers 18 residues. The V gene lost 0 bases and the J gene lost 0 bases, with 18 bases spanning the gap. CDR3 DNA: TGCGCCAGCAGCCAAGAATTGGTTAGCGGCAGTCGCTCCTACGAGCAGTACTTC. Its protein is CASSQELVSGSRSYEQYF.

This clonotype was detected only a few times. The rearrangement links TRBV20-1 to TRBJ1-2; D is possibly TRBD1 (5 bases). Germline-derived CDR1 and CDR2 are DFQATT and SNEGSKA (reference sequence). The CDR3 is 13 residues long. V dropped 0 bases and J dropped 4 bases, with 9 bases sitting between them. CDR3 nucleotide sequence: TGCAGTGCTAGAGAAGATCAGGGCTATGGCTACACCTTC. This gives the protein CSAREDQGYGYTF.

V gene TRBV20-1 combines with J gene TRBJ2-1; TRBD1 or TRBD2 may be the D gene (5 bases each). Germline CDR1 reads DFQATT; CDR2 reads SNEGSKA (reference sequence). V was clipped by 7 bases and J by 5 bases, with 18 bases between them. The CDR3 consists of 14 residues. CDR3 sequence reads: CSVPRMGVDNEQFF. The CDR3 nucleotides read TGCAGTGTACCCCGGATGGGGGTTGACAATGAGCAGTTCTTC.

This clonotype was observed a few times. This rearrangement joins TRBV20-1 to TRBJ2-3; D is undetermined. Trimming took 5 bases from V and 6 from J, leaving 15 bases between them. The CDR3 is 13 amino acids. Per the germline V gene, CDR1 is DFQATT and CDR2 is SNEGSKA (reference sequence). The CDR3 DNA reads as TGCAGTGCTTCAGACGTGGGCAAGGATACGCAGTATTTT. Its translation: CSASDVGKDTQYF.

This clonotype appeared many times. In nucleotides, the CDR3 is TGTGCCAGCAGTTTATTGGGACACACTGAAGCTTTCTTT. Protein product: CASSLLGHTEAFF. The chain uses TRBV12-3 or TRBV12-4 and TRBJ1-1; a weak D match, TRBD1 (5 bases). This CDR3 has 13 amino acids. The ends were cut back, 2 bases at V and 3 bases at J, with 7 bases in the middle.